The 15 T cell receptor beta chains below were found in one sample sequenced in a study of blood T cell repertoires in COVID-19. Sequencing was performed with immunoSEQ multiplex PCR; in TCRdb, only in-frame clones are kept and a portion is missing. The repertoire holds 7,000 or so clones, with approximately 90% as singletons. The sample comprised peripheral blood. The receptors come from a man aged 70-80 years with active COVID-19.

This rearrangement joins TRBV3-1 (or the pseudogene TRBV3-2) to TRBJ2-7; 7 positions agree with TRBD2. The CDR3 length is 14 residues. Germline CDR1 reads LGHDT; CDR2 reads YNNKEL (reference sequence). The junction had 9 bases not matched to a gene; V was cut back by 4 bases and J by 6 bases. Here the CDR3 DNA reads TGTGCCAGCAGCCTCAAAAGGGAGGGTTCCGAGCAGTACTTC. This codes for CASSLKREGSEQYF.

The chain employs TRBV6-5 and TRBJ2-2, with 11 bases matching TRBD1. The J segment lost 4 bases and the V segment lost 8 bases, leaving 0 bases of the junction unmatched. Germline V lookup: CDR1 MNHEY, CDR2 SVGAGI. CDR3 length equals 13 residues. CDR3 amino acids: CASGTGGTGELFF. CDR3 nucleotides: TGTGCCAGCGGGACAGGGGGCACCGGGGAGCTGTTTTTT.

As DNA, the CDR3 is TGCGCCAGCAGCCCATTGGACAGGGGGCCCTATGGCTACACCTTC. Its translation is CASSPLDRGPYGYTF. The chain couples TRBV4-1 to TRBJ1-2; 11 nucleotides agree with TRBD1. The CDR3 sequence is 15 residues long. The V segment lost 4 bases and the J segment 4 bases; nucleotides outside the gene matches: 5. Germline CDR1 MGHRA, CDR2 YSYEKL.

The chain recombines TRBV2 with TRBJ2-7, with 8 bases fitting TRBD2. The germline V gene encodes CDR1 SNHLY and CDR2 FYNNEI. V lost 8 bases to trimming and J lost 3 bases; unmatched junction nucleotides: 6. The length of the CDR3 is 13 residues. CDR3 in amino acids: CASQRGGLYEQYF. The CDR3 nucleotides read TGTGCCAGCCAACGGGGGGGCCTCTACGAGCAGTACTTC.

The genes are TRBV7-2 and TRBJ2-3; 8 bases are shared with TRBD2. Trimming cost V 0 bases and J 4 bases; bases outside gene matches: 15. CDR3 length: 19 amino acids. The germline V gene has CDR1 SGHTA and CDR2 FQGNSA. The CDR3, as DNA: TGTGCCAGCAGCTTAGCGGCCCTCCCCTCGGGGGGGTACGCAGATACGCAGTATTTT. Translating it yields CASSLAALPSGGYADTQYF. Supplemented by reference TRBV7-2 and TRBJ2-3, the full variable domain reads GAGVSQSPSNKVTEKGKDVELRCDPISGHTALYWYRQSLGQGLEFLIYFQGNSAPDKSGLPSDRFSAERTGGSVSTLTIQRTQQEDSAVYLCASSLAALPSGGYADTQYFGPGTRLTVL.

The genes are TRBV19 and TRBJ2-1; 11 bases line up with TRBD2. Germline V gives CDR1 LNHDA, CDR2 SQIVND (reference sequence). The CDR3 covers 15 residues. V trimming: 3 bases; J trimming: 7 bases; junction bases outside the gene matches: 5. Here the CDR3 DNA reads TGTGCCAGTAGTATTGGGGCTAGCGGGGGGAATGAGCAGTTCTTC. It translates to CASSIGASGGNEQFF.

The chain couples TRBV6-5 to TRBJ1-2; 7 nucleotides agree with TRBD1. The CDR3 is made up of 14 amino acids. V shed 2 bases and J 4 bases; nucleotides not matched to a gene: 4. The germline gives CDR1 MNHEY, CDR2 SVGAGI. The CDR3 bases are TGTGCCAGCAGTTACGGAGACAGGGCCTATGGCTACACCTTC. Translation gives CASSYGDRAYGYTF.

J is TRBJ1-1 and V is TRBV7-3; 10 nucleotides align to TRBD1. V dropped 4 bases and J dropped 5; count of bases not matched to a gene: 4. Germline loops: CDR1 SGHTA, CDR2 FQGTGA. CDR3 length: 14 residues. CDR3 bases: TGTGCCAGCAGCTCAGGGACAGGGGCTACTGAAGCTTTCTTT. Translated: CASSSGTGATEAFF.

The genes are TRBV7-9 and TRBJ1-6; TRBD1 agrees at 9 bases. CDR3 length: 14 residues. The V segment lost 5 bases and the J segment 10 bases; nucleotides outside the gene matches: 6. The germline gives CDR1 SEHNR, CDR2 FQNEAQ (reference sequence). CDR3 in amino acids: CASSAGTGKSPLHF. The CDR3 DNA reads as TGTGCCAGCAGCGCCGGGACAGGGAAATCACCCCTCCACTTT.

This chain joins TRBV11-3 and TRBJ2-1; tentative D call: TRBD2 (6 bases). V lost 5 bases and J 7 bases, leaving 18 bases between the germline ends. The CDR3 extends over 15 amino acids. CDR1 and CDR2 from the germline V gene are SGHNT and YENEEA. The CDR3 region is CASSRFWGDSNEQFF. The CDR3 bases are TGTGCCAGCAGCCGATTCTGGGGGGACTCGAATGAGCAGTTCTTC.

This sequence joins TRBV9 and TRBJ2-7, with 9 bases that match TRBD1. Losses at the gene ends were 0 bases for V and 4 bases for J; bases not matched to a gene: 5. The length of the CDR3 is 15 residues. In germline, CDR1 is SGDLS, CDR2 YYNGEE. In DNA, the CDR3 is TGTGCCAGCAGCGTAGGAGGACAGGGGATGTACGAGCAGTACTTC. It is translated as CASSVGGQGMYEQYF.

The chain recombines TRBV29-1 with TRBJ2-4, with TRBD2 identical over 10 bases. The CDR3 covers 14 residues. J was trimmed by 8 bases and V by 5 bases; bases with no gene match: 9. CDR1 is SQVTM and CDR2 is ANQGSEA in the germline V gene. The DNA for the CDR3 is TGCAGCGTTTGCAGCGGGGGGGCCGGGGACATTCAGTACTTC. This gives the protein CSVCSGGAGDIQYF.

This chain connects TRBV6-5 to TRBJ1-5, with D maybe TRBD1 (6 bases). Trimming stripped 4 bases from V and 7 bases from J, with 14 bases between. This CDR3 spans 14 amino acids. The germline gives CDR1 MNHEY, CDR2 SVGAGI. The CDR3 DNA is TGTGCCAGCAGTTCCAAGACCAGGGGCCAGCCCCAGCATTTT. Encoded protein: CASSSKTRGQPQHF.

The genes are TRBV7-8 and TRBJ2-7; weak D call: TRBD2 (7 bases). V dropped 5 bases and J dropped 4 bases, with 15 bases sitting between them. The CDR3 extends over 14 amino acids. Germline lookup yields CDR1 SGHVS and CDR2 FQNEAQ. CDR3: CASSEGGAGYEQYF. CDR3 coding DNA: TGTGCCAGCAGCGAGGGGGGGGCCGGATACGAGCAGTACTTC.

V is TRBV6-6 and J is TRBJ1-4; unclear D gene. This CDR3 contains 15 residues. Looked up from germline, CDR1 is MNHNY and CDR2 is SVGAGI (reference sequence). V was cut by 2 bases and J by 5 bases, with 12 bases left in between. Here the CDR3 reads CASSYDYGFNEKLFF. CDR3 DNA: TGTGCCAGCAGTTACGACTACGGGTTCAATGAAAAACTGTTTTTT.